One TCR beta chain is described in this entry. What it binds is not known. This specimen belongs to a study of blood T cells in healthy people across ages. Study-level findings and limits: Diversity of TCR beta per million T cells declined in a roughly linear way with age.

The V end lost 3 bases, the J end lost 6 bases, and 14 bases lay between the germline ends. The germline V gene encodes CDR1 KGHSH and CDR2 LQKENI. This CDR3 comprises 14 residues. It was with a sample-barcoded 5' primer and a J-beta primer mix that a second PCR of roughly 6 to 11 cycles was run. Each CDR3 protein gets one entry after TCRdb re-called the 5' RACE reads with MiXCR. The data show fewer than 900,000 distinct CDR3 sequences, approximately 35% seen once. The clonotype was recovered from a young man in good health. This rearrangement joins TRBV18 to TRBJ1-1; D call uncertain. Sequenced: blood. CDR3 bases: TGTGCCAGCTCACCCCCGGGCCACGTCCCTGAAGCTTTCTTT. This sequence encodes CASSPPGHVPEAFF. The variable domain in full, with the rest retrieved from reference TRBV18 and TRBJ1-1, is NAGVMQNPRHLVRRRGQEARLRCSPMKGHSHVYWYRQLPEEGLKFMVYLQKENIIDESGMPKERFSAEFPKEGPSILRIQQVVRGDSAAYFCASSPPGHVPEAFFGQGTRLTVV.